Listed below are T cell receptor beta chains from one sample, sequenced in a study of shared clonotypes between healthy human individuals. Repertoires were generated with immunoSEQ multiplex PCR, while TCRdb's copy carries only in-frame clones and drops some. The table has approximately 2.3 million clones, approximately 93% seen once. The sequenced material came from naive CD4+ T cells from PBMCs. Receptors originate from a man between 18 and 35 years old in good health. Some clones in this sample may be carry-over from other donors' samples. Each CDR3 is given with its conserved first and last residue. A D gene is named only where the DNA matches it firmly. A row's size may be missing; if present it is once, few, many or a size class.

CDR3: CASGRDTKGAEAFF
DNA: TGTGCCAGCGGCCGGGACACCAAAGGGGCTGAAGCTTTCTTT
size: once
D: .
V: TRBV2
J: TRBJ1-1
length: 14

CDR3: CASSLPLTGADQPQHF
DNA: TGTGCCAGCAGCTTGCCACTCACAGGGGCTGATCAGCCCCAGCATTTT
size: .
D: TRBD1
V: TRBV5-5
J: TRBJ1-5
length: 16

CDR3: CASSQAGELFF
DNA: TGTGCCAGCAGTCAAGCTGGGGAGCTGTTTTTT
size: .
D: .
V: TRBV5-4
J: TRBJ2-2
length: 11

CDR3: CASTKGREGRTDTQYF
DNA: TGTGCCAGCACCAAGGGGCGGGAGGGACGCACAGATACGCAGTATTTT
size: .
D: TRBD2
V: TRBV6-6
J: TRBJ2-3
length: 16

CDR3: CASSPPSVNEQFF
DNA: TGTGCCAGCTCACCACCTAGTGTGAATGAGCAGTTCTTC
size: .
D: .
V: TRBV18
J: TRBJ2-1
length: 13

CDR3: CASSKTGVFSYNEQFF
DNA: TGTGCCAGCAGCAAGACAGGGGTCTTCTCCTACAATGAGCAGTTCTTC
size: .
D: TRBD1
V: TRBV2
J: TRBJ2-1
length: 16

CDR3: CASSLDSDTQYF
DNA: TGTGCCAGCAGCTTGGATTCGGATACGCAGTATTTT
size: .
D: .
V: TRBV7-8
J: TRBJ2-3
length: 12

CDR3: CASSVVVGAMREQFF
DNA: TGTGCCAGCAGCGTAGTGGTCGGGGCGATGAGAGAGCAGTTCTTC
size: .
D: .
V: TRBV9
J: TRBJ2-1
length: 15

CDR3: CAWSLTTDTQYF
DNA: TGTGCCTGGAGCCTTACCACAGATACGCAGTATTTT
size: .
D: .
V: TRBV30
J: TRBJ2-3
length: 12

CDR3: CASSLQGAGNTIYF
DNA: TGCGCCAGCAGCTTGCAGGGAGCAGGAAACACCATATATTTT
size: .
D: .
V: TRBV5-1
J: TRBJ1-3
length: 14

CDR3: CASSRTGSTYEQYF
DNA: TGTGCCAGCTCACGGACAGGTTCGACCTACGAGCAGTACTTC
size: .
D: TRBD1
V: TRBV18
J: TRBJ2-7
length: 14

CDR3: CASSLAWPNQPQHF
DNA: TGTGCCAGCAGCTTAGCGTGGCCGAATCAGCCCCAGCATTTT
size: .
D: .
V: TRBV7-6
J: TRBJ1-5
length: 14

CDR3: CASSEPTFGTPFYEQYF
DNA: TGTGCCAGCAGCGAGCCGACGTTCGGGACGCCTTTTTACGAGCAGTACTTC
size: .
D: .
V: TRBV9
J: TRBJ2-7
length: 17

CDR3: CASSYVGAGTTEAFF
DNA: TGTGCCAGCAGTTACGTGGGGGCAGGGACCACTGAAGCTTTCTTT
size: .
D: .
V: TRBV6-5
J: TRBJ1-1
length: 15

CDR3: CASSEKVGRDPQHF
DNA: TGTGCCAGCAGTGAAAAGGTTGGGCGCGATCCCCAGCATTTT
size: .
D: .
V: TRBV28
J: TRBJ1-5
length: 14

CDR3: CASSVDFGGTGSADTQYF
DNA: TGTGCCAGCAGCGTAGATTTTGGGGGGACAGGGTCGGCAGATACGCAGTATTTT
size: .
D: TRBD1
V: TRBV9
J: TRBJ2-3
length: 18

CDR3: CASRTGTGGSGETQYF
DNA: TGCGCCAGCAGAACCGGGACAGGGGGCTCGGGAGAGACCCAGTACTTC
size: .
D: TRBD1
V: TRBV10-2
J: TRBJ2-5
length: 16

CDR3: CASSANMRQGSHEQYF
DNA: TGTGCCAGCAGCGCCAATATGAGGCAGGGGTCCCACGAGCAGTACTTC
size: .
D: .
V: TRBV11-2
J: TRBJ2-7
length: 16

CDR3: CASRGRGKAEAFF
DNA: TGTGCCAGCAGAGGACGGGGAAAGGCTGAAGCTTTCTTT
size: .
D: .
V: TRBV28
J: TRBJ1-1
length: 13

CDR3: CASSLTGYNYEQYF
DNA: TGTGCCAGCAGTTTGACAGGTTATAACTACGAGCAGTACTTC
size: .
D: .
V: TRBV27
J: TRBJ2-7
length: 14

CDR3: CASVRLGGGNTEAFF
DNA: TGTGCCAGCGTTCGTCTAGGCGGTGGGAACACTGAAGCTTTCTTT
size: .
D: .
V: TRBV7-9
J: TRBJ1-1
length: 15

CDR3: CASQYAGGPWETQYF
DNA: TGCGCCAGCCAGTACGCGGGAGGGCCTTGGGAGACCCAGTACTTC
size: .
D: TRBD2
V: TRBV5-1
J: TRBJ2-5
length: 15